These 11 T cell receptor beta chains originate from one sample sequenced in a study of blood T cell repertoires in COVID-19. Only in-frame clones appear in the TCRdb table, and some are missing; sequencing was by immunoSEQ multiplex PCR. The table has around 42,000 clones, around four fifths seen once. Sequencing input: peripheral blood. These receptors originate from a man at least 80 years old with active or convalescent COVID-19.

The chain recombines TRBV28 with TRBJ1-5, with D uncertain. CDR1 and CDR2 (germline): MDHEN, SYDVKM. This CDR3 region has 15 residues. Trimming shortened V by 2 bases and J by 6 bases, and 14 bases separated the two germline ends. CDR3 nucleotide sequence: TGTGCCAGCAGTTTACAGGAAAGGGCGGGTCAGCCCCAGCATTTT. Encoded protein: CASSLQERAGQPQHF.

A few counts support this clone. The rearrangement links TRBV7-2 to TRBJ2-1; no clear D. Germline V lookup: CDR1 SGHTA, CDR2 FQGNSA. The CDR3 is 15 amino acids. The V and J ends lost 5 bases and 6 bases respectively, with 17 bases between them. For the CDR3, the DNA is TGTGCCAGCAGCCCCACCGGTGCCTCCGGCAATGAGCAGTTCTTC. Translation: CASSPTGASGNEQFF.

The chain carries TRBV7-6 and TRBJ1-2, with D maybe TRBD1 (5 bases). V was shortened by 1 base and J by 0 bases, with 9 bases between the two germline ends. CDR1 and CDR2 from the germline V gene are SGHVS and FNYEAQ. The CDR3 is made up of 15 amino acids. CDR3 in amino acids: CASSLVKGANYGYTF. CDR3 DNA: TGTGCCAGCAGCTTAGTAAAAGGGGCTAACTATGGCTACACCTTC.

The chain links TRBV28 to TRBJ2-1, with D possibly being TRBD1 (5 bases). V was shortened by 1 base and J by 6 bases, with 10 bases between the two germline ends. Germline loops: CDR1 MDHEN, CDR2 SYDVKM. The CDR3 is 14 amino acids. This chain's CDR3 is CASSLFRASNEQFF. In nucleotides, the CDR3 is TGTGCCAGCAGTTTATTCAGGGCGAGCAATGAGCAGTTCTTC.

The chain couples TRBV6-5 to TRBJ2-3, with D unresolved. CDR3 length equals 13 residues. The V end lost 2 bases, the J end lost 6 bases, and 9 bases lay between the germline ends. From germline, CDR1 is MNHEY and CDR2 SVGAGI. The CDR3 bases are TGTGCCAGCAGTTACCTACCCCGGGATACGCAGTATTTT. It yields the protein CASSYLPRDTQYF.

The chain carries TRBV27 and TRBJ2-3; D is uncertain. The CDR3 loop spans 13 amino acids. Germline CDR1 reads MNHEY; CDR2 reads SMNVEV (reference sequence). V was cut by 2 bases and J by 6 bases, with 9 bases left in between. The CDR3 bases are TGTGCCAGCAGTTTAGCTTGGCTCGATACGCAGTATTTT. It specifies CASSLAWLDTQYF.

This clone was seen only once. V gene TRBV2 combines with J gene TRBJ2-1, with a tentative D call TRBD1 (5 bases). V was cut by 6 bases and J by 15 bases, with 18 bases left in between. This CDR3 comprises 12 residues. The germline V gene encodes CDR1 SNHLY and CDR2 FYNNEI. CDR3 residues: CASRFEEQGLFF. CDR3 bases: TGTGCCAGCAGGTTCGAAGAGCAGGGCCTGTTCTTC.

V is TRBV28 and J is TRBJ1-4; D is possibly TRBD1 (5 bases). The V end lost 2 bases, the J end lost 7 bases, and 11 bases lay between the germline ends. CDR1 is MDHEN, CDR2 SYDVKM, per germline. The CDR3 runs 14 residues. CDR3 residues: CASSLIRASEKLFF. The DNA of the CDR3 is TGTGCCAGCAGTTTAATCAGGGCGAGTGAAAAACTGTTTTTT.

V usage is TRBV19 and J usage is TRBJ1-5, with a tentative D call TRBD1 (6 bases). In germline, CDR1 is LNHDA, CDR2 SQIVND (reference sequence). Trimming stripped 5 bases from V and 0 bases from J, with 17 bases between. The CDR3 is 17 residues long. In DNA, the CDR3 is TGTGCCAGTAGTGCGACGTCCGGGACATATAGCAATCAGCCCCAGCATTTT. The encoded protein is CASSATSGTYSNQPQHF.

This rearrangement joins TRBV4-1 to TRBJ2-7; maybe TRBD1 (5 bases). Germline-derived CDR1 and CDR2 are MGHRA and YSYEKL. Trimming removed 1 base from V and 0 bases from J, with 7 bases in between. This CDR3 is built from 14 residues. CDR3 in amino acids: CASSQVDNSYEQYF. The DNA for the CDR3 is TGCGCCAGCAGCCAAGTGGACAACTCCTACGAGCAGTACTTC.

The chain recombines TRBV19 with TRBJ1-6, with D uncertain. The germline V gene has CDR1 LNHDA and CDR2 SQIVND (reference sequence). Trimming took off 8 bases at V and 7 bases at J, with 9 bases between the two ends. The CDR3 has 12 amino acids. The chain's CDR3 is CASDNRNSPLHF. The CDR3 nucleotides read TGTGCCAGTGATAACAGAAATTCACCCCTCCACTTT.